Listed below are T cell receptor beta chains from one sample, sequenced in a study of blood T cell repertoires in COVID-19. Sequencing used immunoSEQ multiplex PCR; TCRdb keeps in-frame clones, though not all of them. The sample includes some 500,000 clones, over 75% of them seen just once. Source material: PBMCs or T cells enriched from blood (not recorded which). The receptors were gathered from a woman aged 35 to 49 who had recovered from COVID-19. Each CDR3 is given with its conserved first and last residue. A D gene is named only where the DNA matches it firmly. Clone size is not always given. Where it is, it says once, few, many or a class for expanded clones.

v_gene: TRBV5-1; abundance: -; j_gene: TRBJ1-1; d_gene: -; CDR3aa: CASSLLGADTEAFF; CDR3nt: TGCGCCAGCAGCTTGTTGGGGGCCGACACTGAAGCTTTCTTT
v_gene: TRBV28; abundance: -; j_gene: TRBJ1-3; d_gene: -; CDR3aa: CASSLSEGGLSGNTIYF; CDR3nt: TGTGCCAGCAGTTTATCGGAAGGAGGCCTTTCTGGAAACACCATATATTTT
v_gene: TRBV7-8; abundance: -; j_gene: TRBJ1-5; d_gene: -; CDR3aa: CASSPSRTDNQPQHF; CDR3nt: TGTGCCAGCAGCCCAAGCAGGACAGACAATCAGCCCCAGCATTTT
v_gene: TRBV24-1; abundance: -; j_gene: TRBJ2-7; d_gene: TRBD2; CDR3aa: CATSDPVGSGSYEQYF; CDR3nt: TGTGCCACCAGTGACCCCGTAGGTAGCGGGAGCTACGAGCAGTACTTC
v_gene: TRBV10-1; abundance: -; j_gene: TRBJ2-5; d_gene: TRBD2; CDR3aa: CASRLLAGGAETQYF; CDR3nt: TGCGCCAGCAGACTCCTAGCGGGAGGAGCAGAGACCCAGTACTTC
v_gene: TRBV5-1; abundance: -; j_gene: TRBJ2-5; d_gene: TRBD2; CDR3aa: CASSPGTRGQETQYF; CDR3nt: TGCGCCAGCAGCCCAGGGACTAGGGGGCAAGAGACCCAGTACTTC
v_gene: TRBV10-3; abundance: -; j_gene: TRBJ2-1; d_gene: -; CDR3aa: CAIKGGNAYNEQFF; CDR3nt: TGTGCCATCAAAGGCGGGAACGCCTACAATGAGCAGTTCTTC
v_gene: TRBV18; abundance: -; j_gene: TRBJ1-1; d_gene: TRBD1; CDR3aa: CASSPTKQGDATEAFF; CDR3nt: TGTGCCAGCTCACCGACAAAACAGGGGGATGCAACTGAAGCTTTCTTT
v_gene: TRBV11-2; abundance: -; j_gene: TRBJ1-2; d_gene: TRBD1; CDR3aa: CASSLLRGQVQDYGYTF; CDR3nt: TGTGCCAGCAGCTTACTCAGGGGGCAAGTTCAGGACTATGGCTACACCTTC
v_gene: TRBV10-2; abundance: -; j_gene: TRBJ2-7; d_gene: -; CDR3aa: CASSESMSVLFYEQYF; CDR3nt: TGCGCCAGCAGTGAGTCGATGTCAGTCTTATTCTACGAGCAGTACTTC
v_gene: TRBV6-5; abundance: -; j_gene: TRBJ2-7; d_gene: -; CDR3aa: CASKTEYGTYEQYF; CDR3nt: TGTGCCAGCAAAACAGAATATGGAACCTACGAGCAGTACTTC
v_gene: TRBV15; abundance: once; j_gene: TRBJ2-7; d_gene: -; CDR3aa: CATSRGRGGASYEQYF; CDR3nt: TGTGCCACCAGCAGAGGGAGGGGGGGAGCCTCCTACGAGCAGTACTTC
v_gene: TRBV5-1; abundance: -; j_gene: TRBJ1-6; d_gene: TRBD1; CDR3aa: CASSLGTAYNSPLHF; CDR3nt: TGCGCCAGCAGCCTAGGGACAGCTTATAATTCACCCCTCCACTTT
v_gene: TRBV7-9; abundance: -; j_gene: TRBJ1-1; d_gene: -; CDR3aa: CASSFGGENTEAFF; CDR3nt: TGTGCCAGCAGCTTTGGAGGGGAGAACACTGAAGCTTTCTTT
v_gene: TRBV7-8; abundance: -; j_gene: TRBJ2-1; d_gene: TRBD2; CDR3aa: CASSLASSGDEQFF; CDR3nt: TGTGCCAGCAGCTTAGCTTCTAGCGGGGACGAGCAGTTCTTC
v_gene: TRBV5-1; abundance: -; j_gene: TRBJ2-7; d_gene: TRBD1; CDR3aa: CASSFGQGNEQYF; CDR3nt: TGCGCCAGCAGCTTCGGACAGGGTAACGAGCAGTACTTC
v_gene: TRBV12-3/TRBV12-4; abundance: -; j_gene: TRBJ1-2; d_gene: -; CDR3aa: CASSTTGHGYTF; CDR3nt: TGTGCCAGCAGTACCACAGGGCACGGCTACACCTTC
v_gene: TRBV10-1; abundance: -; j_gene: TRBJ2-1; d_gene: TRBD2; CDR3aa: CATQPGLAGGEQFF; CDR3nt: TGCGCCACTCAACCGGGACTAGCGGGAGGTGAGCAGTTCTTC
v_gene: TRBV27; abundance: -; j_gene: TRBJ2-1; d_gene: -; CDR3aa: CASSPILAWNEQFF; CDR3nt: TGTGCCAGCAGTCCAATTTTGGCTTGGAATGAGCAGTTCTTC
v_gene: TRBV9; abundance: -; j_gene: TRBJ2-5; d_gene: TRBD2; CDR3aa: CASSSRGGRAGETQYF; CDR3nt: TGTGCCAGCAGCTCCCGTGGCGGGAGGGCCGGGGAGACCCAGTACTTC
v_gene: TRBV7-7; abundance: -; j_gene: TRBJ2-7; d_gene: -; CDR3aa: CASSSGPSSYEQYF; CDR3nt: TGTGCTAGCAGCTCGGGTCCCAGCTCCTACGAGCAGTACTTC
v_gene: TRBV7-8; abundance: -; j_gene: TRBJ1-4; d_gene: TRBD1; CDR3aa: CASSFTQGFGEKLFF; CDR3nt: TGTGCCAGCAGCTTCACACAGGGGTTTGGTGAAAAACTGTTTTTT
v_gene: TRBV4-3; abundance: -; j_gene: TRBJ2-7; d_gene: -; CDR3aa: CASSQAAGDSYEQYF; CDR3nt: TGCGCCAGCAGCCAAGCGGCAGGGGACTCCTACGAGCAGTACTTC
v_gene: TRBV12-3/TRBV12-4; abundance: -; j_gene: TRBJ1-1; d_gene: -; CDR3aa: CASSEGGTEAFF; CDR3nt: TGTGCCAGCAGCGAAGGAGGCACTGAAGCTTTCTTT
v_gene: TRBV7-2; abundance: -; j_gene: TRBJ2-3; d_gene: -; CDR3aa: CASSLARFGTDTQYF; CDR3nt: TGTGCCAGCAGCTTAGCTAGATTCGGCACAGATACGCAGTATTTT
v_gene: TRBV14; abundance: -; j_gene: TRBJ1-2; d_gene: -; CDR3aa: CASSQESRGWGGYTF; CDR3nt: TGTGCCAGCAGCCAAGAGAGTCGGGGTTGGGGTGGCTACACCTTC
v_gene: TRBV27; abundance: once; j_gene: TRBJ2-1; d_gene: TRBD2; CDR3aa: CASSYGEGSGRTRNEQFF; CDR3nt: TGTGCCAGCAGTTATGGGGAGGGTAGCGGGAGGACGAGGAATGAGCAGTTCTTC
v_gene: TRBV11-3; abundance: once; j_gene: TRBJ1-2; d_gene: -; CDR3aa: CASSELPYYGYTF; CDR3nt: TGTGCCAGCAGCGAGCTCCCATACTATGGCTACACCTTC
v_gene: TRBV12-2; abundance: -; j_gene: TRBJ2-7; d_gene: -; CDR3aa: CATKVLRGTSGISYEQYF; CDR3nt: TGTGCAACGAAGGTACTCCGAGGGACTAGCGGGATTTCATACGAGCAGTACTTC
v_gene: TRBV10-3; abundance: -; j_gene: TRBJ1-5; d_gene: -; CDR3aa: CAISPVSSNQPQHF; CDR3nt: TGTGCCATCAGTCCGGTGTCTAGCAATCAGCCCCAGCATTTT
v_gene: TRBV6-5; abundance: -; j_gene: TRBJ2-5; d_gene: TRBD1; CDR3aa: CASAPPMDRVTQYF; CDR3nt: TGTGCCAGCGCACCACCCATGGACAGGGTGACCCAGTACTTC